Below, 16 T cell receptor beta chains from the same sample are listed, as sequenced in a study of blood T cell repertoires in COVID-19. Sequenced by immunoSEQ multiplex PCR; TCRdb stores in-frame clones only, minus some. The table records 110,000 or so clones, approximately 87% of them present only once. The material sequenced was peripheral blood. The source of these receptors is a man in his sixties or seventies who had recovered from COVID-19.

In nucleotides, the CDR3 is TGTGCCATCAGCGATAGCGGGGGTTCGGGTGAGCAGTACTTC. Its protein is CAISDSGGSGEQYF. The chain has TRBV10-3 and TRBJ2-7, with TRBD2 matching 9 bases. V lost 6 bases and J lost 7; bases outside the gene matches: 10. The CDR3 totals 14 residues. Germline CDR1 reads ENHRY; CDR2 reads SYGVKD.

This clone turned up a few times. V is TRBV10-3 and J is TRBJ1-1; D is unclear. CDR3 length: 13 residues. Germline-derived CDR1 and CDR2 are ENHRY and SYGVKD. Between the trimmed V and J ends, which lost 4 bases and 0 bases, there was a span of 6 bases. The CDR3, as DNA: TGTGCCATCAGTGCACAGCTGAACACTGAAGCTTTCTTT. It codes for CAISAQLNTEAFF.

The chain is built from TRBV28 and TRBJ2-7; 7 bases line up with TRBD1. Trimming took 6 bases from V and 1 from J; bases not matched to a gene: 6. CDR3 length: 14 amino acids. Germline values: CDR1 MDHEN, CDR2 SYDVKM. In DNA form, the CDR3 reads TGTGCCAGCAGGTCACCGGGACAGTCCTACGAGCAGTACTTC. Amino acids: CASRSPGQSYEQYF. Full variable domain (outside the CDR3, taken from reference TRBV28 and TRBJ2-7): DVKVTQSSRYLVKRTGEKVFLECVQDMDHENMFWYRQDPGLGLRLIYFSYDVKMKEKGDIPEGYSVSREKKERFSLILESASTNQTSMYLCASRSPGQSYEQYFGPGTRLTVT.

The V gene is TRBV2, the J gene TRBJ1-5, with 7 bases matching TRBD1. The CDR3 consists of 16 residues. Germline assignment: CDR1 SNHLY and CDR2 FYNNEI. The trim removed 6 bases at V and 6 bases at J, leaving 14 bases unmatched. The CDR3: CASSYTDRAGGQPQHF. The CDR3 nucleotides read TGTGCCAGCAGCTATACAGACAGGGCCGGCGGTCAGCCCCAGCATTTT. Complete variable domain (other parts from reference TRBV2 and TRBJ1-5): EPEVTQTPSHQVTQMGQEVILRCVPISNHLYFYWYRQILGQKVEFLVSFYNNEISEKSEIFDDQFSVERPDGSNFTLKIRSTKLEDSAMYFCASSYTDRAGGQPQHFGDGTRLSIL.

The sample holds a few counts of this clone. The J gene is TRBJ2-2, the V gene TRBV12-3 or TRBV12-4; D unclear. V gave up 6 bases and J gave up 3 bases, with 8 bases separating them. This CDR3 has 13 residues. The CDR3 nucleotides read TGTGCCAGCAGGTCTCAGGACACCGGGGAGCTGTTTTTT. This gives the protein CASRSQDTGELFF.

The V and J genes are TRBV7-9 and TRBJ1-6; possibly TRBD1 for D (6 bases). The germline V and J ends were trimmed by 0 bases and 5 bases, with 14 bases remaining between them. CDR1 and CDR2 (germline): SEHNR, FQNEAQ (reference sequence). The CDR3 totals 17 residues. CDR3 in amino acids: CASSLARGHFNNSPLHF. The CDR3 bases are TGTGCCAGCAGCTTAGCCAGGGGACACTTCAATAATTCACCCCTCCACTTT.

The genes are TRBV29-1 and TRBJ1-4, with TRBD1 matching 8 bases. J gave up 8 bases and V 4 bases, and 6 bases lay outside the gene matches. Germline assignment: CDR1 SQVTM and CDR2 ANQGSEA. The CDR3 contains 13 residues. In DNA, the CDR3 is TGCAGCGTTGTGCAGGGGGCCCAGGAAAAACTGTTTTTT. It translates to CSVVQGAQEKLFF.

The V and J genes are TRBV6-5 and TRBJ1-6, with D possibly matching TRBD1 (6 bases). This CDR3 spans 14 amino acids. The V end lost 5 bases, the J end lost 8 bases, and 13 bases lay between the germline ends. In germline, CDR1 is MNHEY, CDR2 SVGAGI. CDR3 protein: CASSRGTDDSPLHF. CDR3 sequence (DNA): TGTGCCAGCAGTAGGGGGACGGATGATTCACCCCTCCACTTT.

This clone appeared once. The gene calls are TRBV9 and TRBJ2-7, with 9 bases that match TRBD1. CDR3 length: 15 amino acids. J lost 2 bases, V lost 4 bases, and 7 bases had no gene match. The germline V gene encodes CDR1 SGDLS and CDR2 YYNGEE. CDR3: CASSYRQGEAYEQYF. As DNA, the CDR3 is TGTGCCAGCAGCTACCGACAGGGGGAGGCCTACGAGCAGTACTTC. Full variable domain (remainder filled in from reference TRBV9 and TRBJ2-7): DSGVTQTPKHLITATGQRVTLRCSPRSGDLSVYWYQQSLDQGLQFLIQYYNGEERAKGNILERFSAQQFPDLHSELNLSSLELGDSALYFCASSYRQGEAYEQYFGPGTRLTVT.

The genes are TRBV27 and TRBJ1-4, with D possibly TRBD1 on 6 matching bases. The CDR3 length is 14 residues. V was pared by 7 bases and J by 7 bases, with 16 bases between. Germline-derived CDR1 and CDR2 are MNHEY and SMNVEV (reference sequence). The CDR3 bases are TGTGCCAGCACCCCGGTAGGGGGGGGTGAAAAACTGTTTTTT. Its translation: CASTPVGGGEKLFF.

This clone showed up just once. The J gene is TRBJ1-3, the V gene TRBV7-8, with 8 bases identical to TRBD1. The CDR3 runs 15 residues. Germline V gene data show CDR1 as SGHVS and CDR2 as FQNEAQ. Losses at the gene ends were 8 bases for V and 7 bases for J; bases not matched to a gene: 13. The CDR3: CASATFTGGYNTIYF. The CDR3 region has the DNA TGTGCCAGCGCGACCTTTACAGGGGGTTACAACACCATATATTTT.

The J gene is TRBJ2-1, the V gene TRBV9; 9 positions match TRBD1. The V segment lost 0 bases and the J segment 4 bases; nucleotides outside the gene matches: 2. This CDR3 spans 15 amino acids. Germline lookup yields CDR1 SGDLS and CDR2 YYNGEE. This CDR3 is CASSVAQGAYNEQFF. CDR3 nucleotide sequence: TGTGCCAGCAGCGTAGCACAGGGGGCGTACAATGAGCAGTTCTTC.

The rearrangement links TRBV9 to TRBJ2-3, with 9 bases matching TRBD2. V lost 1 base, J lost 4 bases, and 4 bases stayed unmatched. Germline CDR1 reads SGDLS; CDR2 reads YYNGEE. The CDR3 is made up of 15 amino acids. The CDR3 loop reads CASSVTSGLPDTQYF. In DNA, the CDR3 is TGTGCCAGCAGCGTAACTAGCGGGCTCCCAGATACGCAGTATTTT.

DNA of the CDR3: TGTGCCAGCAGCTTATTTCGGACAGCTGAAGCTTTCTTT. Its translation is CASSLFRTAEAFF. The chain is built from TRBV7-9 and TRBJ1-1; D possibly corresponds to TRBD1 (6 bases). Between the trimmed V and J ends, which lost 2 bases and 6 bases, there was a span of 10 bases. The CDR3 is made up of 13 amino acids. Germline V gene lookup returns CDR1 SEHNR and CDR2 FQNEAQ (reference sequence). Full variable domain (remainder filled in from reference TRBV7-9 and TRBJ1-1): DTGVSQNPRHKITKRGQNVTFRCDPISEHNRLYWYRQTLGQGPEFLTYFQNEAQLEKSRLLSDRFSAERPKGSFSTLEIQRTEQGDSAMYLCASSLFRTAEAFFGQGTRLTVV.

J is TRBJ1-5 and V is TRBV10-2; D may be TRBD1 (5 bases). This CDR3 is 14 amino acids long. Trimming shortened V by 0 bases and J by 4 bases, and 7 bases separated the two germline ends. In germline, CDR1 is WSHSY, CDR2 SAAADI. The CDR3 is CASSESTVNQPQHF. Here the CDR3 DNA reads TGCGCCAGCAGTGAGTCGACAGTAAATCAGCCCCAGCATTTT.

This chain joins TRBV9 and TRBJ2-1, with 13 bases matching TRBD2. V gave up 3 bases and J gave up 0 bases; unmatched junction bases: 3. Germline assignment: CDR1 SGDLS and CDR2 YYNGEE. CDR3 size: 17 residues. The CDR3 sequence: CASSGGLAGISYNEQFF. The CDR3 coding sequence is TGTGCCAGCAGCGGGGGACTAGCGGGGATCTCCTACAATGAGCAGTTCTTC.